This is a list of T cell receptor beta chains from one sample in a study of shared clonotypes between healthy human individuals. The repertoire was sequenced with immunoSEQ multiplex PCR; TCRdb's copy has only in-frame clones and lacks some. The table shows fewer than 1.8 million clones, with approximately 98.5% occurring only once. Input material: naive CD4+ T cells sorted from blood. Receptor source: a man aged 25 to 40 in good health. The CDR3 runs from the conserved cysteine through the conserved F or W. The D gene is left open where the match is weak. A clone size is listed for some rows: how often the clone was seen (once, few, many), or a class if it is expanded.

clone_size j_call d_call v_call cdr3_nt cdr3_aa
- TRBJ2-7 - TRBV18 TGTGCCAGCTCACCACGGGCCGAAGCCTACGAGCAGTACTTC CASSPRAEAYEQYF
- TRBJ1-2 - TRBV30 TGTGCCTGGAGTGTATCTGCAGGGGCGGGCTATGGCTACACCTTC CAWSVSAGAGYGYTF
- TRBJ2-3 TRBD1 TRBV19 TGTGCCAGTAGTATTTGGGGACAGGGGCCTACAGATACGCAGTATTTT CASSIWGQGPTDTQYF
- TRBJ1-1 TRBD1 TRBV25-1 TGTGCCAGCAGTGAAGTGGCAGGGGGCAAGAGGAACACTGAAGCTTTCTTT CASSEVAGGKRNTEAFF
once TRBJ2-1 - TRBV18 TGTGCCAGCTCACCTGGGCTACCACCCAATGAGCAGTTCTTC CASSPGLPPNEQFF
- TRBJ2-3 - TRBV5-6 TGTGCCAGCAGCTTCGGAGGGTTTAGCACAGATACGCAGTATTTT CASSFGGFSTDTQYF
- TRBJ2-1 - TRBV28 TGTGCCAGCAAGGGTTATGAGCAGTTCTTC CASKGYEQFF
- TRBJ1-5 - TRBV10-3 TGTGCCATCAGTGAGACCGACGGATCAGGCAATCAGCCCCAGCATTTT CAISETDGSGNQPQHF
- TRBJ2-3 TRBD2 TRBV5-1 TGCGCCAGCAGTTCCCCTAGCGGGAGTGTTGGGACAGATACGCAGTATTTT CASSSPSGSVGTDTQYF
- TRBJ1-1 - TRBV11-1 TGTGCCAGCAGCTTTGCTGCGGGGGAGAACACTGAAGCTTTCTTT CASSFAAGENTEAFF
- TRBJ2-7 TRBD2 TRBV2 TGTGCCAGCAGATCGAGCGGGAGTAAGGCCTACGAGCAGTACTTC CASRSSGSKAYEQYF
- TRBJ2-3 - TRBV10-2 TGCGCCAGCAGTGAGTCGTGGGCAGATACGCAGTATTTT CASSESWADTQYF
- TRBJ2-7 - TRBV4-1 TGCGCCAGCAGCCAAGTCGCGGCAGCGAGCTCCTACGAGCAGTACTTC CASSQVAAASSYEQYF
once TRBJ1-2 - TRBV18 TGTGCCAGCTCACCAAGGGACCTTGATCATGGCTACACCTTC CASSPRDLDHGYTF
- TRBJ2-2 - TRBV4-3 TGCGCCAGCAGCCAAGGGTTAAGGGCCGCGAACACCGGGGAGCTGTTTTTT CASSQGLRAANTGELFF
- TRBJ2-3 - TRBV5-1 TGCGCCAGCAGCTTCCGGGACTTTCGCACAGATACGCAGTATTTT CASSFRDFRTDTQYF
- TRBJ2-7 TRBD2 TRBV7-9 TGTGCCAGCAGCCCGCAGACTAGCGCCTACGAGCAGTACTTC CASSPQTSAYEQYF
- TRBJ2-3 TRBD2 TRBV14 TGTGCCAGCAGCCGACTGAGCGGGACCTGGGGCACAGATACGCAGTATTTT CASSRLSGTWGTDTQYF
- TRBJ2-3 TRBD1 TRBV7-9 TGTGCCAGCAGCTCCTACCCACGGACAGGGTTAGGCACAGATACGCAGTATTTT CASSSYPRTGLGTDTQYF
- TRBJ2-1 - TRBV11-3 TGTGCCAGCAGCAGGGGCCGACTAACTGACAATGAGCAGTTCTTC CASSRGRLTDNEQFF
- TRBJ2-1 - TRBV6-1 TGTGCCAGCAGGAGAGCGGGTCAGTCCTACAATGAGCAGTTCTTC CASRRAGQSYNEQFF
- TRBJ2-3 TRBD1 TRBV30 TGTGCCTGGAGACGGGACAGGAGCACAGATACGCAGTATTTT CAWRRDRSTDTQYF
- TRBJ1-4 - TRBV28 TGTGCCAGCAGTTGGACCCCAACAACTAATGAAAAACTGTTTTTT CASSWTPTTNEKLFF
- TRBJ2-3 - TRBV29-1 TGCAGCGTTGAAGGATCAGCAGATACGCAGTATTTT CSVEGSADTQYF
- TRBJ1-4 - TRBV6-5 TGTGCCAGCAGCCCGGGGGCAACTAATGAAAAACTGTTTTTT CASSPGATNEKLFF
- TRBJ1-1 - TRBV6-6 TGTGCCAGCAGTCCTCAGGGGAAAACTGAAGCTTTCTTT CASSPQGKTEAFF
- TRBJ2-3 TRBD2 TRBV10-1 TGCGCCACCTCGGAAGGGACTAGGGCCCGGTTT CATSEGTRARF
- TRBJ1-5 - TRBV2 TGTGCCAGCAGCTCGGGGGGGTCCCAGCATTTT CASSSGGSQHF
- TRBJ1-2 - TRBV30 TGTGCCTGGACCCCACAGGGCTATGGCTACACCTTC CAWTPQGYGYTF
- TRBJ1-5 - TRBV2 TGTGCCAGCAGTGATGGTCGTTCTAATCAGCCCCAGCATTTT CASSDGRSNQPQHF
- TRBJ2-5 - TRBV7-8 TGTGCCAGCACCCCTGTTTGGGGGCGAGAGACCCAGTACTTC CASTPVWGRETQYF
- TRBJ2-3 - TRBV28 TGTGCCAGCAGTGCTCCCCGACCTTCAGATACGCAGTATTTT CASSAPRPSDTQYF
once TRBJ1-1 - TRBV5-1 TGCGCCAGCAGCTCCAATCCTTGGGGGCGAAACACTGAAGCTTTCTTT CASSSNPWGRNTEAFF
once TRBJ1-5 - TRBV6-1 TGTGCCAGTTCAGATAGCGTAGGTCAGCCCCAGCATTTT CASSDSVGQPQHF
- TRBJ2-1 TRBD2 TRBV18 TGTGCCAGCTCTGGCATAGCGGGAGGGACCTACAATGAGCAGTTCTTC CASSGIAGGTYNEQFF
once TRBJ2-1 TRBD2 TRBV13 TGTGCCAGCAGCCTGGGACTAGCATACAATGAGCAGTTCTTC CASSLGLAYNEQFF
- TRBJ2-2 TRBD2 TRBV14 TGTGCCAGCAGCCGTATAGCGGGAGCCACCGGGGAGCTGTTTTTT CASSRIAGATGELFF
- TRBJ2-7 TRBD1 TRBV7-3 TGTGCCAGCAGCTTAGGGACAGGCTCCTACGAGCAGTACTTC CASSLGTGSYEQYF
once TRBJ2-7 - TRBV7-6 TGTGCCAGCAGCTTGGGAAAGGAAGTGTACGAGCAGTACTTC CASSLGKEVYEQYF
- TRBJ2-1 - TRBV11-2 TGTGCCAGCAGCTTATCACTAGACTACAATGAGCAGTTCTTC CASSLSLDYNEQFF
once TRBJ1-1 - TRBV11-2 TGTGCCAGCAGCTTTGGGCCGCAGGCGCTTAACACTGAAGCTTTCTTT CASSFGPQALNTEAFF
- TRBJ1-4 - TRBV28 TGTGCCAGCAGTTTACTTACAGGGTTGGGTGAAAAACTGTTTTTT CASSLLTGLGEKLFF
- TRBJ2-1 - TRBV5-1 TGCGCCAGCAGCCCGGACAGCTCCTACAATGAGCAGTTCTTC CASSPDSSYNEQFF
- TRBJ2-1 TRBD2 TRBV19 TGTGCCAGTAGTATAAGGGGGACTAGCGGGAGATATCTATCCTACAATGAGCAGTTCTTC CASSIRGTSGRYLSYNEQFF
- TRBJ2-4 TRBD2 TRBV11-1 TGTGCCAGCAGCCTCACCAACCTAGCGGGAGTTAGAAACATTCAGTACTTC CASSLTNLAGVRNIQYF
- TRBJ2-5 TRBD1 TRBV5-1 TGCGCCAGCAGCTCTGGACAGGTCCAAGAGACCCAGTACTTC CASSSGQVQETQYF
- TRBJ1-1 - TRBV5-4 TGTGCCAGCAGCTTGTTGGAGAACACTGAAGCTTTCTTT CASSLLENTEAFF
few TRBJ1-1 - TRBV5-1 TGCGCCACCGCGACGGACGGAGCCGGGAACACTGAAGCTTTCTTT CATATDGAGNTEAFF
- TRBJ1-1 - TRBV5-6 TGTGCCAGCAGCTTCCGGGGCGAAATCACTGAAGCTTTCTTT CASSFRGEITEAFF
once TRBJ2-2 TRBD2 TRBV9 TGTGCCAGCAGCGTAGGGACTAGCGGGATTACCGGGGAGCTGTTTTTT CASSVGTSGITGELFF
- TRBJ2-7 TRBD1 TRBV6-5 TGTGCCAGCAGTCGGACGACAGGGCTCTACGAGCAGTACTTC CASSRTTGLYEQYF
- TRBJ2-5 - TRBV29-1 TGCAGCGTTGGCCAGGGAGGGACCCAGTACTTC CSVGQGGTQYF
once TRBJ1-2 TRBD1 TRBV5-1 TGCGCCAGCAGCTTGTGGGGGCCGGGACAGGGGAACTATGGCTACACCTTC CASSLWGPGQGNYGYTF
- TRBJ2-2 - TRBV5-1 TGCGCCAGCAGCTTGAGGCCTTACACCGGGGAGCTGTTTTTT CASSLRPYTGELFF
- TRBJ2-7 - TRBV7-8 TGTGCCAGCAGCTTAGCGAACGGATTCGAGCAGTACTTC CASSLANGFEQYF